This TCR beta chain was documented in a study of blood T cell repertoires in COVID-19. TCRdb's table, derived via immunoSEQ multiplex PCR, lists solely in-frame clones and lacks some. This repertoire shows around 46,000 clones, 80% to 90% found once; its top ten account for around 14%. Germline values: CDR1 MNHEY, CDR2 SVGAGI. Trimming removed 6 bases at V and 3 bases at J, with 12 bases between. The CDR3 totals 13 residues. The source material was peripheral blood. The rearrangement joins TRBV6-5 to TRBJ2-7; a weak D match, TRBD2 (6 bases). This TCR was recovered from a human donor in a cohort sampled during active COVID-19. The donor label of this sample is uncertain. The CDR3 is CASRRDSIYEQYF. Written as DNA, the CDR3 is TGTGCCAGCAGACGGGACTCCATCTACGAGCAGTACTTC.